This TCR beta chain was recovered during a study of cytomegalovirus exposure and HLA in healthy donors. Researchers ran the PCR with 60 Vbeta and 13 Jbeta primers. Libraries were prepared by immunoSEQ multiplex PCR; TCRdb keeps only in-frame clonotypes and omits some of them. The table includes fewer than 200,000 clones, 76% detected once. The sample was PBMCs. The TCR was taken from a female donor in good health and CMV-seronegative.

In DNA form, the CDR3 reads TGTGCCAGCAGTCACACAACTGGGGCAGGCTGTGGCTACACCTTC. Translating it yields CASSHTTGAGCGYTF. The chain links TRBV6-5 to TRBJ1-2; TRBD1 might be the D (5 bases). The germline V and J ends were trimmed by 5 bases and 7 bases, with 20 bases remaining between them. Per germline, CDR1 MNHEY and CDR2 SVGAGI. The CDR3 is 15 residues long.